Listed below are T cell receptor beta chains from one sample, sequenced in a study of cytomegalovirus exposure and HLA in healthy donors. The protocol was immunoSEQ multiplex PCR, while the TCRdb copy is restricted to in-frame clones and leaves out a portion. The sample lists 50,000 to 70,000 clones; around 73% were seen once. Sequencing was carried out using PBMCs. These receptors originate from a girl aged 5-17 years in good health and CMV-seropositive. Both conserved end residues are trimmed from each CDR3. Fields, in order: clone size, V gene, J gene, CDR3 protein. A row's size may be missing; if present it is once, few, many or a size class.

clone size: few
V gene: TRBV6-5
J gene: TRBJ2-1
CDR3 protein: ASSSLAGGTYNEQF

clone size: NA
V gene: TRBV7-2
J gene: TRBJ1-2
CDR3 protein: ASSPTRRGRGYGYT

clone size: NA
V gene: TRBV9
J gene: TRBJ2-2
CDR3 protein: ASSVWASGELF

clone size: NA
V gene: TRBV7-2
J gene: TRBJ1-2
CDR3 protein: ASSSMTFGGVGYT

clone size: NA
V gene: TRBV25-1
J gene: TRBJ2-5
CDR3 protein: ASSERQSLTILETQY

clone size: NA
V gene: TRBV4-2
J gene: TRBJ2-7
CDR3 protein: ASSQDGTSGYEQY

clone size: NA
V gene: TRBV5-1
J gene: TRBJ1-1
CDR3 protein: ASSLAAGMGEAF

clone size: NA
V gene: TRBV29-1
J gene: TRBJ2-5
CDR3 protein: SVGLGGGKETQY

clone size: NA
V gene: TRBV28
J gene: TRBJ1-4
CDR3 protein: ASGPPTVGLF

clone size: NA
V gene: TRBV7-6
J gene: TRBJ2-4
CDR3 protein: ASSLGLAGGLAKNIQY

clone size: NA
V gene: TRBV7-2
J gene: TRBJ2-5
CDR3 protein: ASSLEGGWETQY

clone size: NA
V gene: TRBV11-2
J gene: TRBJ2-7
CDR3 protein: ASSGPGAGEQY

clone size: NA
V gene: TRBV29-1
J gene: TRBJ2-3
CDR3 protein: SGAGGRNTQY

clone size: NA
V gene: TRBV18
J gene: TRBJ2-1
CDR3 protein: ASSPDRGPYNEQF

clone size: medium-sized
V gene: TRBV28
J gene: TRBJ1-1
CDR3 protein: ASSKGRGDTEAF

clone size: NA
V gene: TRBV6-4
J gene: TRBJ2-3
CDR3 protein: ASSEGRSGGSTQY

clone size: NA
V gene: TRBV28
J gene: TRBJ1-1
CDR3 protein: ASSQILTTNTEAF

clone size: NA
V gene: TRBV28
J gene: TRBJ1-2
CDR3 protein: ASSFPGGKDGYT

clone size: NA
V gene: TRBV9
J gene: TRBJ2-5
CDR3 protein: ASSVRGLAGETQY

clone size: NA
V gene: TRBV6-5
J gene: TRBJ2-5
CDR3 protein: ASSSTEETQY

clone size: NA
V gene: TRBV5-4
J gene: TRBJ1-3
CDR3 protein: ASSLGGTGTGNTIY

clone size: NA
V gene: TRBV6-1
J gene: TRBJ1-5
CDR3 protein: ASSGGGGNQPQH